Listed below are T cell receptor beta chains from one sample, sequenced in a study of T cells of healthy individuals. TCRdb re-called the 5' RACE reads through MiXCR, storing one row per CDR3 protein. The sample lists around 100,000 distinct CDR3 sequences, about 16% occurring once. The receptors were gathered from a human donor in good health. Both conserved end residues are part of each CDR3. D genes are given only for firm matches. The size entry is marked missing in some rows and otherwise reads once, few, many or a size class.

.,TRBV11-2,TRBJ2-3,.,CASSLAGGGVTQYF,TGTGCCAGCAGCTTAGCGGGGGGCGGGGTTACGCAGTATTTT
.,TRBV20-1,TRBJ2-3,.,CSARDGAAGSTDTQYF,TGCAGTGCTAGAGATGGAGCGGCTGGAAGCACAGATACGCAGTATTTT
few,TRBV9,TRBJ2-2,.,CASSVGASGASRLTGELFF,TGTGCCAGCAGCGTAGGTGCGTCTGGGGCTAGCCGACTAACCGGGGAGCTGTTTTTT
.,TRBV6-8,TRBJ2-7,.,CASSYSSIFRDKLSYEQYF,TGTGCCAGCAGTTACTCTTCAATTTTCCGGGACAAACTCTCCTACGAGCAGTACTTC
many,TRBV28,TRBJ2-1,TRBD2,CASSLQGREVPFF,TGTGCCAGCAGTTTACAGGGGCGGGAGGTTCCGTTCTTC
.,TRBV28,TRBJ2-7,.,CASRTQRIPPYEQYF,TGTGCCAGCAGAACCCAGAGGATACCTCCCTACGAGCAGTACTTC
.,TRBV27,TRBJ2-2,TRBD2,CASSLRTSGTILGTGELFF,TGTGCCAGCAGTTTGCGGACTAGCGGGACCATTTTAGGAACCGGGGAGCTGTTTTTT
many,TRBV29-1,TRBJ2-7,TRBD1,CSVCPGQGTYEQYF,TGCAGCGTTTGTCCGGGACAGGGGACCTACGAGCAGTACTTC
.,TRBV7-8,TRBJ2-3,.,CASSLGLVRRRDTQYF,TGTGCCAGCAGCTTAGGTCTAGTCAGGCGTCGAGATACGCAGTATTTT
few,TRBV28,TRBJ2-1,.,CASTWGVGYNEQFF,TGTGCCAGCACGTGGGGCGTGGGTTACAATGAGCAGTTCTTC
many,TRBV7-2,TRBJ2-2,.,CASRSDGSVVGELFF,TGTGCCAGCAGATCCGACGGATCCGTTGTAGGGGAGCTGTTTTTT
.,TRBV7-2,TRBJ1-1,TRBD1,CASSLRTGTEAFF,TGTGCCAGCAGCCTTAGGACAGGTACTGAAGCTTTCTTT
.,TRBV9,TRBJ2-2,TRBD2,CASSSQAGVKTGELFF,TGTGCCAGCAGCTCTCAAGCGGGAGTGAAAACCGGGGAGCTGTTTTTT
many,TRBV5-1,TRBJ2-1,TRBD1,CASSLGQGPYNEQFF,TGCGCCAGCAGCTTAGGACAGGGCCCATACAATGAGCAGTTCTTC
.,TRBV29-1,TRBJ2-4,.,CSVEDWFGKNIQYF,TGCAGCGTTGAAGATTGGTTTGGCAAAAACATTCAGTACTTC
few,TRBV6-5,TRBJ1-1,.,CASSEWTGANTEAFF,TGTGCCAGCAGTGAGTGGACGGGGGCGAACACTGAAGCTTTCTTT
.,TRBV12-3/TRBV12-4,TRBJ2-7,.,CASSRQTGREQYF,TGTGCCAGCAGCCGACAGACGGGCCGCGAGCAGTACTTC
few,TRBV2,TRBJ1-1,.,CASSEETGGAFF,TGTGCCAGCAGTGAAGAAACAGGCGGAGCTTTCTTT
few,TRBV7-2,TRBJ2-3,TRBD2,CAGTRLAPSTDTQYF,TGTGCCGGGACTCGACTAGCGCCTAGCACAGATACGCAGTATTTT
.,TRBV6-5,TRBJ1-6,.,CASSPSGYNSPLHF,TGTGCCAGCAGTCCCAGCGGGTATAATTCACCCCTCCACTTT
many,TRBV4-2,TRBJ2-7,.,CASSQDSGDPFYEQYF,TGTGCCAGCAGCCAAGATTCCGGGGACCCATTCTACGAGCAGTACTTC
.,TRBV7-8,TRBJ2-1,TRBD1,CASSLPLGGQSSYNEQFF,TGTGCCAGCAGCTTACCTTTAGGGGGACAGAGCTCCTACAATGAGCAGTTCTTC
many,TRBV10-3,TRBJ2-7,.,CAITTDTYEQYF,TGTGCCATCACGACGGACACCTACGAGCAGTACTTC
.,TRBV24-1,TRBJ2-1,.,CATSARAGVTEQFF,TGTGCCACCAGTGCTCGGGCAGGGGTTACTGAGCAGTTCTTC
many,TRBV29-1,TRBJ2-3,TRBD1,CSVEDFRTGPDTQYF,TGCAGCGTTGAAGATTTCCGGACAGGGCCCGATACGCAGTATTTT
many,TRBV4-1,TRBJ1-2,.,CASSQDGRYGYTF,TGCGCCAGCAGCCAGGATGGACGGTATGGCTACACCTTC
few,TRBV29-1,TRBJ2-5,.,CSVVGGQETQYF,TGCAGCGTTGTAGGCGGCCAAGAGACCCAGTACTTC
.,TRBV2,TRBJ2-2,.,CASTGEVGELFF,TGTGCCAGTACCGGGGAGGTCGGGGAGCTGTTTTTT
few,TRBV20-1,TRBJ1-4,.,CSARRGNTNEKLFF,TGCAGTGCTAGAAGAGGCAACACTAATGAAAAACTGTTTTTT
.,TRBV29-1,TRBJ2-7,.,CSGQDVYYEQYF,TGCAGCGGTCAAGACGTGTACTACGAGCAGTACTTC
many,TRBV28,TRBJ2-7,.,CASSHRLDRGYEQYF,TGTGCCAGCAGTCACCGACTAGACCGTGGCTACGAGCAGTACTTC
many,TRBV28,TRBJ1-2,TRBD1,CASIRPGQGAGYTF,TGTGCCAGCATTCGACCGGGACAGGGCGCTGGCTACACCTTC